The 12 T cell receptor beta chains given below trace back to one sample, sequenced in a study of regulatory T cells in long-lasting Graves disease. As to time point: persistent/refractory GD, antithyroid drugs over 5 years with positive TRAb. The TCR library used RNA extracted from PBMCs. Both iRepertoire HTBI primers and Arm-PCR of CDR3 regions were used to build the TCR beta libraries. TCRdb re-called the multiplex PCR reads with MiXCR, one entry per CDR3 protein. In the table there are about 470,000 distinct CDR3 sequences, around 21% of which are singletons. Source: peripheral blood mononuclear cells (PBMCs), taken when the disease was refractory, from a patient treated with antithyroid drugs. The receptors here all came from a female donor with Graves disease.

The chain combines TRBV5-1 with TRBJ2-5; TRBD2 matches 9 bases. The V gene's germline CDR1 is SGHRS and CDR2 YFSETQ. J gave up 7 bases and V 4 bases, and 14 bases lay outside the gene matches. The CDR3 has 16 residues. CDR3 coding DNA: TGCGCCAGCAGCCGATCAAGATTAGCGGGAGTGGGGACCCAGTACTTC. This gives the protein CASSRSRLAGVGTQYF.

This clonotype was seen just once. CDR3 region: CASRQTDTQYF. In nucleotides, the CDR3 is TGTGCCAGCAGACAGACAGATACGCAGTATTTT. The chain combines TRBV6-2 or TRBV6-3 with TRBJ2-3; D unresolved. Germline V gene data show CDR1 as MNHEY and CDR2 as SVGEGT. This CDR3 region has 11 residues. V lost 6 bases to trimming and J lost 3 bases, with 4 bases between them.

This clonotype appeared a few times. It may be a read error: a sequence one base away is much more abundant. The chain links TRBV12-3 or TRBV12-4 to TRBJ2-2, with D perhaps TRBD2 (5 bases). The CDR3 contains 11 residues. CDR3 DNA: TGTGCCAGCAGTTTCCTCGGGGAGCCGTTTTTT. Translation gives CASSFLGEPFF.

The chain carries TRBV20-1 and TRBJ1-6, with TRBD1 matching 8 bases. V shed 0 bases and J 7 bases; nucleotides not matched to a gene: 5. The germline V gene encodes CDR1 DFQATT and CDR2 SNEGSKA (reference sequence). The CDR3 is 15 residues long. For the CDR3, the DNA is TGCAGTGCTAGAGAGGTCGGACAGGGAAATTCACCCCTCCACTTT. Its translation is CSAREVGQGNSPLHF.

As concerns this clonotype: Given a much more abundant clone one base away, this may be a read error. The genes are TRBV12-3 or TRBV12-4 and TRBJ2-4; unclear D gene. This CDR3 region has 14 residues. V was clipped by 6 bases and J by 9 bases, with 18 bases between them. CDR3 sequence: CASSPGSVRSIQYF. CDR3 bases: TGTGCCAGCAGCCCCGGGTCCGTCCGAAGCATTCAGTACTTC.

This clonotype was recorded at least ten times. The chain uses TRBV27 and TRBJ1-2, with 7 bases matching TRBD1. The germline gives CDR1 MNHEY, CDR2 SMNVEV (reference sequence). V was pared by 3 bases and J by 0 bases, with 1 base of the junction left unmatched. The CDR3 runs 14 residues. CDR3 sequence (DNA): TGTGCCAGCAGTTTGAGGGGGCCTAACTATGGCTACACCTTC. Amino acids: CASSLRGPNYGYTF.

This clonotype was counted many times. V usage is TRBV28 and J usage is TRBJ1-5; TRBD1 might be the D (5 bases). Trimming pared 4 bases from V and 0 bases from J, leaving 13 bases between. The CDR3 length is 16 residues. From germline, CDR1 is MDHEN and CDR2 SYDVKM. CDR3 nucleotides: TGTGCCAGCAGTTATACTAGGGGTATTAGCAATCAGCCCCAGCATTTT. It specifies CASSYTRGISNQPQHF.

The rearrangement uses TRBV6-1 and TRBJ1-5; D remains ambiguous. Germline CDR1 MNHNS, CDR2 SASEGT. V was cut by 5 bases and J by 0 bases, with 14 bases left in between. The CDR3 extends over 16 amino acids. CDR3 residues: CASSLHGQISNQPQHF. The CDR3, as DNA: TGTGCCAGCAGTCTCCACGGCCAAATTAGCAATCAGCCCCAGCATTTT.

The J gene is TRBJ2-5, the V gene TRBV29-1; perhaps TRBD1 as D (6 bases). Per germline, CDR1 SQVTM and CDR2 ANQGSEA. The CDR3 covers 15 residues. The V and J ends lost 6 bases and 2 bases respectively, with 19 bases between them. The CDR3 protein is CSVETGTLQQETQYF. CDR3 coding DNA: TGCAGCGTAGAGACCGGGACACTCCAGCAAGAGACCCAGTACTTC. Combining the CDR3 with reference TRBV29-1 and TRBJ2-5 gives the whole variable domain SAVISQKPSRDICQRGTSLTIQCQVDSQVTMMFWYRQQPGQSLTLIATANQGSEATYESGFVIDKFPISRPNLTFSTLTVSNMSPEDSSIYLCSVETGTLQQETQYFGPGTRLLVL.

The V and J genes are TRBV20-1 and TRBJ2-7, with D uncertain. CDR3 size: 14 residues. The V and J ends lost 5 bases and 2 bases respectively, with 16 bases between them. CDR1 and CDR2 (germline): DFQATT, SNEGSKA (reference sequence). The chain's CDR3 is CSAPRYAVTYEQYF. CDR3 bases: TGCAGTGCTCCACGCTACGCGGTAACCTACGAGCAGTACTTC.

This clonotype was seen a handful of times. One base away lies a much larger clone, so this may be a sequencing read error. The chain carries TRBV27 and TRBJ2-1; a possible D gene is TRBD2 (5 bases). From germline, CDR1 is MNHEY and CDR2 SMNVEV (reference sequence). V shed 6 bases and J shed 6 bases, with 21 bases lying between them. The CDR3 is made up of 16 amino acids. This CDR3 reads CASSSNGGLWVNEQFF. In DNA, the CDR3 is TGTGCCAGCAGCTCGAACGGAGGCCTATGGGTCAATGAGCAGTTCTTC.

The chain uses TRBV25-1 and TRBJ1-4; D may be TRBD1 (6 bases). The CDR3 spans 11 residues. The V and J ends lost 8 bases and 10 bases respectively, with 11 bases between them. From germline, CDR1 is MGHDK and CDR2 SYGVNS. The CDR3 sequence: CASLKDRKLFF. CDR3 sequence (DNA): TGTGCCAGCCTTAAGGACAGAAAACTGTTTTTT.